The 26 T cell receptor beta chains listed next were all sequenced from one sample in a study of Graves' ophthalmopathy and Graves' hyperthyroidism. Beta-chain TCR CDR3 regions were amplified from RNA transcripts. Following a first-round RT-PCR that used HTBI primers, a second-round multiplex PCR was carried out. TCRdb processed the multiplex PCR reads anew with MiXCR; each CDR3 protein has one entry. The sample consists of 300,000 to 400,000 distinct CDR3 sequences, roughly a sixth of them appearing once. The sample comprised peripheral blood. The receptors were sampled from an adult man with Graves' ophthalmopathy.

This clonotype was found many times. CDR3 in DNA: TGTGCCAGCAGTTTCGGGCTAGCGGGCGAGACGGGGACCTACGAGCAGTACTTC. Translating gives CASSFGLAGETGTYEQYF. The rearrangement links TRBV12-3 or TRBV12-4 to TRBJ2-7; 8 bases fit TRBD2. The CDR3 spans 18 residues. J gave up 2 bases and V 3 bases, and 15 bases lay outside the gene matches.

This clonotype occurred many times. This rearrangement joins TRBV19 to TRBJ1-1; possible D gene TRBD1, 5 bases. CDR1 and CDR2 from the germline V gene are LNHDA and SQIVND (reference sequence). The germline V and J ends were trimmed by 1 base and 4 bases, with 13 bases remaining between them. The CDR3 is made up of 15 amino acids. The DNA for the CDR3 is TGTGCCAGTAGTATAGGCCGGACAATCTCCACTGAAGCTTTCTTT. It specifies CASSIGRTISTEAFF.

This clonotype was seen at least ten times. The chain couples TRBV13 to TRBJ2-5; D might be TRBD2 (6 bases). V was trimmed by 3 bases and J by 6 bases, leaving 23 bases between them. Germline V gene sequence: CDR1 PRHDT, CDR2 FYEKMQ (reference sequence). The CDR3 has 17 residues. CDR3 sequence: CASSFIDGGPGRQTQYF. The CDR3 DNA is TGTGCCAGCAGCTTCATAGACGGAGGGCCAGGTCGGCAGACCCAGTACTTC.

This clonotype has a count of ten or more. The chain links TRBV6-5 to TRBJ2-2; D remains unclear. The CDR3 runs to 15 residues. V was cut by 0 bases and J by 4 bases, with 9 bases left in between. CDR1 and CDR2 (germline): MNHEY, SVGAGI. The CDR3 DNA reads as TGTGCCAGCAGTTACTCATCTGGGCGCACCGGGGAGCTGTTTTTT. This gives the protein CASSYSSGRTGELFF.

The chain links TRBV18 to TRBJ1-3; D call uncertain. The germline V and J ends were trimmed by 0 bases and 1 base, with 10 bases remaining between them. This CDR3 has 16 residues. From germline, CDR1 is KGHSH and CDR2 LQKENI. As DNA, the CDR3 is TGTGCCAGCTCACCACCGAATGGAATATCTGGAAACACCATATATTTT. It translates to CASSPPNGISGNTIYF.

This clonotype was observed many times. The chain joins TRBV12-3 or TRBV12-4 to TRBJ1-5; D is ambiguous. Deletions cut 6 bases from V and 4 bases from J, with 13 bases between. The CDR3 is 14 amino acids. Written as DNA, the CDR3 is TGTGCCAGCAGGGAAACGACGGGGAATCAGCCCCAGCATTTT. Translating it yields CASRETTGNQPQHF.

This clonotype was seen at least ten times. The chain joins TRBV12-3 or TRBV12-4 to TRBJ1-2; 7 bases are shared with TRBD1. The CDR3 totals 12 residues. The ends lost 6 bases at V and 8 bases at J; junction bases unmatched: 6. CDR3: CASRRGGGGYTF. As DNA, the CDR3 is TGTGCCAGCAGGCGAGGGGGCGGCGGCTACACCTTC.

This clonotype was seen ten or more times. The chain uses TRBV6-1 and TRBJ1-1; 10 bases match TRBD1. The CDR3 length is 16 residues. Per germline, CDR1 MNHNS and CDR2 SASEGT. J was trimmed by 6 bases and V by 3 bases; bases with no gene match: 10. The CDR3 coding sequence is TGTGCCAGCAGTGACCTTCAGACAGGGGGCTTCGCTGAAGCTTTCTTT. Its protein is CASSDLQTGGFAEAFF.

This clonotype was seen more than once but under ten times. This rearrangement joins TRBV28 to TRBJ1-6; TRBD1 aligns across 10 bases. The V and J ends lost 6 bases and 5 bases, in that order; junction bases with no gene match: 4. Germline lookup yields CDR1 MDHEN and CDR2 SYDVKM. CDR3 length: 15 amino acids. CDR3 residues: CASRTGGGHNSPLHF. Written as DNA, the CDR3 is TGTGCCAGCAGGACAGGGGGCGGTCATAATTCACCCCTCCACTTT.

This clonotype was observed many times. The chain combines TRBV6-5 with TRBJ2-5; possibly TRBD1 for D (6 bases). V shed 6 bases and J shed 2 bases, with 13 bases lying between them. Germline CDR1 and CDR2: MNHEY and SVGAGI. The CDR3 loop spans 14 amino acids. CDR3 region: CASSTGSRQETQYF. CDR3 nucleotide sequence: TGTGCCAGCAGCACAGGGAGTCGGCAAGAGACCCAGTACTTC.

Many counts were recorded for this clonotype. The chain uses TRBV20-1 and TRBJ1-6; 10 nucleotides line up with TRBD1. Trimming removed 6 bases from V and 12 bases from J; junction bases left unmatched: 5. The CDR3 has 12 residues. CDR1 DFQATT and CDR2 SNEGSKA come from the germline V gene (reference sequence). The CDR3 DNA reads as TGCAGTGCAAGGGACAGGGGAGTACCCCTCCACTTT. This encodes CSARDRGVPLHF.

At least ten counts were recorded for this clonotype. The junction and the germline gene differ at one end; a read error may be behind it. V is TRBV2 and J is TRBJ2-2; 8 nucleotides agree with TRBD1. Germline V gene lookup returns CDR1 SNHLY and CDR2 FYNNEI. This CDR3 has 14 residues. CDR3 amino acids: CAGRGPVDTGELFF. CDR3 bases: TGTGCCGGCAGGGGGCCAGTCGACACCGGGGAGCTGTTTTTT.

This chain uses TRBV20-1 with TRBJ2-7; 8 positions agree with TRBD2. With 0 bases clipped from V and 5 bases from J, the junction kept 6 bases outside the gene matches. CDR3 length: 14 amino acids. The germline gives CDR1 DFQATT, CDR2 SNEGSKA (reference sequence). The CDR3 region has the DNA TGCAGTGCTAGAGATCCCGGGAGGGGAGACGAGCAGTACTTC. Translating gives CSARDPGRGDEQYF.

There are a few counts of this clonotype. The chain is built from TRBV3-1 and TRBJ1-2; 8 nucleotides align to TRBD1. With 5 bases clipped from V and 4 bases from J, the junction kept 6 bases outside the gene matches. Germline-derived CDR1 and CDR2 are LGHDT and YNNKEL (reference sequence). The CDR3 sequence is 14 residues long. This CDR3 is CASSDQGARYGYTF. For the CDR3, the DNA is TGTGCCAGCAGCGACCAGGGGGCGCGCTATGGCTACACCTTC.

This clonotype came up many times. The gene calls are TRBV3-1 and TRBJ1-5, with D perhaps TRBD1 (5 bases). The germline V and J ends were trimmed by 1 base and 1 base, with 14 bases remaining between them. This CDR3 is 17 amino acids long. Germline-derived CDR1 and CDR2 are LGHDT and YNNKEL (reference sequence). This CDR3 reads CASSQARWGGSNQPQHF. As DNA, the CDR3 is TGTGCCAGCAGCCAAGCTCGATGGGGCGGCAGCAATCAGCCCCAGCATTTT.

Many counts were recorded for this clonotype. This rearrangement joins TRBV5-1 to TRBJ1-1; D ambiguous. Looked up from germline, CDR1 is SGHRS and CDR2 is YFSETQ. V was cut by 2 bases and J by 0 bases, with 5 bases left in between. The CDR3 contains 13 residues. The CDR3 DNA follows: TGCGCCAGCAGCTTCTCTATGAACACTGAAGCTTTCTTT. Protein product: CASSFSMNTEAFF.

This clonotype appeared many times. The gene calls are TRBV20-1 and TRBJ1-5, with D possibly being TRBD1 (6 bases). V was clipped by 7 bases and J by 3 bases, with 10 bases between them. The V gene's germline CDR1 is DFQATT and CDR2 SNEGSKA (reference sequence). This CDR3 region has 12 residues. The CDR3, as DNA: TGCAGTGGCACAGGGCCCAATCAGCCCCAGCATTTT. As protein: CSGTGPNQPQHF.

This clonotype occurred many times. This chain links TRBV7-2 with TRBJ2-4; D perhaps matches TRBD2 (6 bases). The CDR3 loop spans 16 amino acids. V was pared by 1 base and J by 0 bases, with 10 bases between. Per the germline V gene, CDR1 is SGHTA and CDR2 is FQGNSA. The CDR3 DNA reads TGTGCCAGCAGCTTAGTCCAGGGACTAGCCAAAAACATTCAGTACTTC. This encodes CASSLVQGLAKNIQYF.

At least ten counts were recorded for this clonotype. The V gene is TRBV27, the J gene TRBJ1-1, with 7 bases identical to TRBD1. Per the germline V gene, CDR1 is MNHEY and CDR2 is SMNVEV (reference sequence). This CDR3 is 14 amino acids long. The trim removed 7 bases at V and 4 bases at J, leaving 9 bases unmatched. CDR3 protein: CASTNGDRFTEAFF. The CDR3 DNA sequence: TGTGCCAGCACCAACGGGGACAGATTCACTGAAGCTTTCTTT.

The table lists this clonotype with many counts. The DNA of the CDR3 is TGTGCCAGCAGCTTAGGGACCTCCTATAGCAATCAGCCCCAGCATTTT. The encoded protein is CASSLGTSYSNQPQHF. The chain links TRBV7-3 to TRBJ1-5; tentative D call: TRBD1 (5 bases). The CDR3 length is 16 residues. V was shortened by 2 bases and J by 0 bases, with 11 bases between the two germline ends. CDR1 SGHTA and CDR2 FQGTGA come from the germline V gene.

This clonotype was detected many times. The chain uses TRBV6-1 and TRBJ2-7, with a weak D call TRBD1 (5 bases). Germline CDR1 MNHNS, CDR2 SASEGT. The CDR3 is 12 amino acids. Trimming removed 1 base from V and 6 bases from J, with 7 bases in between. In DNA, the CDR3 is TGTGCCAGCAGTGAAGACAGGTCCGAGCAGTACTTC. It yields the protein CASSEDRSEQYF.

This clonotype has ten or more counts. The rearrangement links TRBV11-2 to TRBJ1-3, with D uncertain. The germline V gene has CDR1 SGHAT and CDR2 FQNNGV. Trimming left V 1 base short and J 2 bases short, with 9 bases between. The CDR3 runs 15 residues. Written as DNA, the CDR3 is TGTGCCAGCAGCTTAGTCCAAGGTGCTGGAAACACCATATATTTT. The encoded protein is CASSLVQGAGNTIYF.

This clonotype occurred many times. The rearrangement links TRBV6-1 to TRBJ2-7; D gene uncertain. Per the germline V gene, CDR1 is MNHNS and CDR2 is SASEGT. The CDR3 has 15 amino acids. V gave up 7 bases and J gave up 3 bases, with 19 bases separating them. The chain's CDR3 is CASTYGSDTDYEQYF. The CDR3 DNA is TGTGCCAGCACCTACGGGTCCGACACAGACTACGAGCAGTACTTC.

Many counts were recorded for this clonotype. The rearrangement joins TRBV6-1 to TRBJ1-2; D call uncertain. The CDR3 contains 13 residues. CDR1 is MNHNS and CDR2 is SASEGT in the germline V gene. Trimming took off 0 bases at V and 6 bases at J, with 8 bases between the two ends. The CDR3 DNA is TGTGCCAGCAGTGAAGCTCCCGGGAATGGCTACACCTTC. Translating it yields CASSEAPGNGYTF.

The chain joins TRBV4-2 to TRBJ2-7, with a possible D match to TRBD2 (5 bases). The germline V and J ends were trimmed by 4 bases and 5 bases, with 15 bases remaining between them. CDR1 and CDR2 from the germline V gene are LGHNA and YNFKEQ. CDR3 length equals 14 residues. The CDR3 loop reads CASSRTPSADEQYF. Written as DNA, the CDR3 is TGTGCCAGCAGCCGGACTCCTTCGGCCGACGAGCAGTACTTC.

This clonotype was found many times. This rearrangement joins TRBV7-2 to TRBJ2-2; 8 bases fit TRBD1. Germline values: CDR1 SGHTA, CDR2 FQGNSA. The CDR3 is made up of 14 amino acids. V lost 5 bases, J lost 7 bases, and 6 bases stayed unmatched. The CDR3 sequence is CASSTQGAGGELFF. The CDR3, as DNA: TGTGCCAGCAGCACCCAGGGGGCGGGCGGGGAGCTGTTTTTT.